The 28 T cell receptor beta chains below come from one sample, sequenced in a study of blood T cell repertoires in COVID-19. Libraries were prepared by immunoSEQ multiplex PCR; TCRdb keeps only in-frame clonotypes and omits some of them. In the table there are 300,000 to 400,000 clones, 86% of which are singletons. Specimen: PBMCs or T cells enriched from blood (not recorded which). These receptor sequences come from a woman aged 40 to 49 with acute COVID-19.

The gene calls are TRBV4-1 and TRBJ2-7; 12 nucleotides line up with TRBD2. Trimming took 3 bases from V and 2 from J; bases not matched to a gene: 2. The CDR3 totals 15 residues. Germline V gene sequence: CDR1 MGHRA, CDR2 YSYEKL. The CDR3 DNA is TGCGCCAGCAGCCAGACTAGCGGGAGTGCCTACGAGCAGTACTTC. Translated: CASSQTSGSAYEQYF.

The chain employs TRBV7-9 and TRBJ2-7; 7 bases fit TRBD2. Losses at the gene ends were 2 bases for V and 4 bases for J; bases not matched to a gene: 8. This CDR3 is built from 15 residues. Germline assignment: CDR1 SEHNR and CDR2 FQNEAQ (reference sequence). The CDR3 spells CASSLLASGPYEQYF. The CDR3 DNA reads TGTGCCAGCAGCTTATTGGCTAGCGGCCCGTACGAGCAGTACTTC.

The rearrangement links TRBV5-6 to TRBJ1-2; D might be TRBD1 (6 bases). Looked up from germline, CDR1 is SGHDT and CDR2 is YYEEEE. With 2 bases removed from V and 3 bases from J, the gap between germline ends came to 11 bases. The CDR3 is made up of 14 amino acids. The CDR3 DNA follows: TGTGCCAGCAGCTTTCAAGGACAGTACTATGGCTACACCTTC. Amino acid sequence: CASSFQGQYYGYTF.

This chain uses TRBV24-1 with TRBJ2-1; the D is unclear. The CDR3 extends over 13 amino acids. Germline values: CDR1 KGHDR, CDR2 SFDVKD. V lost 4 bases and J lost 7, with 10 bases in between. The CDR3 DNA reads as TGTGCCACCAGTGAGTCTGCTAAGAATGAGCAGTTCTTC. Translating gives CATSESAKNEQFF.

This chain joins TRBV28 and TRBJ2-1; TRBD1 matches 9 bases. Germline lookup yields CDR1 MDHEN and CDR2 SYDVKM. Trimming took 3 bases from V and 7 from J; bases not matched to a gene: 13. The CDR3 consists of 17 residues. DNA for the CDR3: TGTGCCAGCAGTTTCCGGAAGGGACAGGGTCACGAAAATGAGCAGTTCTTC. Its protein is CASSFRKGQGHENEQFF.

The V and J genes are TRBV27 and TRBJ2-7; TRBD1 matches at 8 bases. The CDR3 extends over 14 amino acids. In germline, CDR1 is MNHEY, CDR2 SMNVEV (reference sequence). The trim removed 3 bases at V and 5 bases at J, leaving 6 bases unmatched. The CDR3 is CASSFSAGGHEQYF. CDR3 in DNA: TGTGCCAGCAGTTTTAGCGCAGGGGGCCACGAGCAGTACTTC.

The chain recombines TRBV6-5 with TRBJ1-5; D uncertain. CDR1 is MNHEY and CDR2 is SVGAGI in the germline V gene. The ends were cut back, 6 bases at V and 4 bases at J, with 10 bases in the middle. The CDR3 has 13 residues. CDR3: CASRGGPNQPQHF. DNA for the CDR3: TGTGCCAGCAGGGGAGGCCCGAATCAGCCCCAGCATTTT.

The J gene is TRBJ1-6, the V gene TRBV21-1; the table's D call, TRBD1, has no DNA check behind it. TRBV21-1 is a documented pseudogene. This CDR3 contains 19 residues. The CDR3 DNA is TGTGCCAGCAGCAAAGCGAATAGTACAGGAAGGCCCTATAATTCACCCCTCCACTTT. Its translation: CASSKANSTGRPYNSPLHF.

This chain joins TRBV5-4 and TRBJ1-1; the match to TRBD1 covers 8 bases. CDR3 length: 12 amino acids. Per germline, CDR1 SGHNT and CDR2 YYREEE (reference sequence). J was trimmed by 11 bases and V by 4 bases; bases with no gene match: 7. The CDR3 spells CASSLQGARAFF. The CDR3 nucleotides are TGTGCCAGCAGCCTTCAGGGGGCGCGGGCTTTCTTT.

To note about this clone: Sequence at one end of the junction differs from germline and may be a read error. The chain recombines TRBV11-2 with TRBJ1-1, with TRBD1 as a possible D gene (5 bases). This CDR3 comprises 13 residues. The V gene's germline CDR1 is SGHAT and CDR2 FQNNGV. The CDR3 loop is CASSPNLGTRQIF. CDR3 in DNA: TGTGCCAGCAGCCCCAACCTCGGAACGCGACAGATCTTT.

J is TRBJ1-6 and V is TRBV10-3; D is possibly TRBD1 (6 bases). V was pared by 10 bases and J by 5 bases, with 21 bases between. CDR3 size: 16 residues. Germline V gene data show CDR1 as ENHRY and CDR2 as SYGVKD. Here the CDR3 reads CATGQYQNPNNSPLHF. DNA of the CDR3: TGTGCCACTGGACAGTACCAAAATCCAAATAATTCACCCCTCCACTTT.

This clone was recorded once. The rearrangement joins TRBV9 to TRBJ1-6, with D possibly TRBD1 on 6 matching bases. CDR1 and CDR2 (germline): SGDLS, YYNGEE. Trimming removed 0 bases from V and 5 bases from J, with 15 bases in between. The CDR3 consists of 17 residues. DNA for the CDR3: TGTGCCAGCAGCGTAGCCCCCGGGCAGGGGAATAATTCACCCCTCCACTTT. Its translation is CASSVAPGQGNNSPLHF. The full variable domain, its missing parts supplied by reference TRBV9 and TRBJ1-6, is DSGVTQTPKHLITATGQRVTLRCSPRSGDLSVYWYQQSLDQGLQFLIQYYNGEERAKGNILERFSAQQFPDLHSELNLSSLELGDSALYFCASSVAPGQGNNSPLHFGNGTRLTVT.

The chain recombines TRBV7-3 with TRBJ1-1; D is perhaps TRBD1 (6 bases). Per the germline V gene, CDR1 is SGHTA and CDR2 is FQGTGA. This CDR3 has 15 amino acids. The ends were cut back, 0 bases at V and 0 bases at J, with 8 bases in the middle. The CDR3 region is CASSLTGGMNTEAFF. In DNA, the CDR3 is TGTGCCAGCAGCTTAACAGGGGGAATGAACACTGAAGCTTTCTTT.

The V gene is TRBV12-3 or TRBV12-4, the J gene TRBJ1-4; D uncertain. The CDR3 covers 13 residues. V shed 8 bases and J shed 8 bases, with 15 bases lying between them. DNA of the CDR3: TGTGCCAGCCGCACGGACTTTACAGAAAAACTGTTTTTT. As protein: CASRTDFTEKLFF.

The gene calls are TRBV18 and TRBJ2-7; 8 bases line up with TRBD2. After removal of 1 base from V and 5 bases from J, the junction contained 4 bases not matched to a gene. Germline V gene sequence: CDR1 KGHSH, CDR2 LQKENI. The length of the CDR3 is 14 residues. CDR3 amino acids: CASSPQSSGNEQYF. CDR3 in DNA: TGTGCCAGCTCACCACAAAGTAGCGGGAACGAGCAGTACTTC.

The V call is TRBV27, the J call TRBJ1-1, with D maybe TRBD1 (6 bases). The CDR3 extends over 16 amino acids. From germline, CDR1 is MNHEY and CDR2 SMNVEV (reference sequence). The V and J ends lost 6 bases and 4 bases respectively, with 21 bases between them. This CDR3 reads CASRRGGSGPGTEAFF. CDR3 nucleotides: TGTGCCAGCAGACGGGGGGGCTCCGGGCCGGGCACTGAAGCTTTCTTT.

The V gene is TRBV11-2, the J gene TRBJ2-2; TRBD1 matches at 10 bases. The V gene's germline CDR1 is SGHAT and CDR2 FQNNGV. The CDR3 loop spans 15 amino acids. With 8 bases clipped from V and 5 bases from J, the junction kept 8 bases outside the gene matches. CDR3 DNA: TGTGCCAGCTCGATCCCGGGACAGGGGACCGGGGAGCTGTTTTTT. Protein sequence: CASSIPGQGTGELFF.

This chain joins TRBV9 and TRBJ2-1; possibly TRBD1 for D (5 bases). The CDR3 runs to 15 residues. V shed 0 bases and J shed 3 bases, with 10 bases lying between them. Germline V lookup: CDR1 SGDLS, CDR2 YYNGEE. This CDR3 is CASSVEGVDYNEQFF. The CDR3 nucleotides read TGTGCCAGCAGCGTAGAAGGGGTTGACTACAATGAGCAGTTCTTC.

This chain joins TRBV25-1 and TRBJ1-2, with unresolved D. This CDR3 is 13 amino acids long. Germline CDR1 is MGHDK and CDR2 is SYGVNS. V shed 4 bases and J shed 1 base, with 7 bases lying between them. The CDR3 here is CASSADNNYGYTF. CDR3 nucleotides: TGTGCCAGCAGTGCCGACAATAACTATGGCTACACCTTC.

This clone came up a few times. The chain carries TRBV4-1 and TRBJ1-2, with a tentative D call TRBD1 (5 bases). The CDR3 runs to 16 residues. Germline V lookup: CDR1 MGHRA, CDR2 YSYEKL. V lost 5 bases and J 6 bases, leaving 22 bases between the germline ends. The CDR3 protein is CASSSWGKALSHGYTF. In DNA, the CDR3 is TGCGCCAGCAGCTCCTGGGGCAAGGCGTTGTCACATGGCTACACCTTC.

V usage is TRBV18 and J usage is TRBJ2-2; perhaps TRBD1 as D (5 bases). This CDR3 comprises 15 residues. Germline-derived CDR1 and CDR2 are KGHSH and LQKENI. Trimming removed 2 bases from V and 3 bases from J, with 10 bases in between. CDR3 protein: CASSPRQSDTGELFF. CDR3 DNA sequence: TGTGCCAGCTCACCAAGACAGTCAGACACCGGGGAGCTGTTTTTT.

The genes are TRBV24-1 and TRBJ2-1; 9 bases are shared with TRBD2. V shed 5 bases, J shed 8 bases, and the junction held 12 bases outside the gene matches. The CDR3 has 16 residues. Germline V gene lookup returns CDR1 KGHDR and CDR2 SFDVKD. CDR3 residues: CATSGIAGAPFDEQFF. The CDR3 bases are TGTGCCACCAGTGGGATAGCGGGGGCCCCATTCGATGAGCAGTTCTTC.

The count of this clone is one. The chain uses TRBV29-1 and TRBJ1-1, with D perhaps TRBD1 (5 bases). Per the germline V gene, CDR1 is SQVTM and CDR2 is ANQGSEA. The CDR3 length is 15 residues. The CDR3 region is CSLSRGFGWNTEAFF. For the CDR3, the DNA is TGCAGTCTCTCAAGGGGCTTTGGCTGGAACACTGAAGCTTTCTTT.

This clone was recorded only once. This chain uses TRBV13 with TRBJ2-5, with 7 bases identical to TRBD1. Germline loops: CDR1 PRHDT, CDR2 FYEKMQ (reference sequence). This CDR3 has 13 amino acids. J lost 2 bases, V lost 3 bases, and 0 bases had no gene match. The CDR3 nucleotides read TGTGCCAGCAGCTTCAGGGGGCAAGAGACCCAGTACTTC. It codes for CASSFRGQETQYF.

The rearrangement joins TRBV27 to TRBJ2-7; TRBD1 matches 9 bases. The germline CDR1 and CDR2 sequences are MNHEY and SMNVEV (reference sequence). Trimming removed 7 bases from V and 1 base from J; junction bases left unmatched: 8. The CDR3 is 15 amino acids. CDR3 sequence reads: CASTKHGTGSYEQYF. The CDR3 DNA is TGTGCCAGCACAAAACATGGGACAGGGTCCTACGAGCAGTACTTC.

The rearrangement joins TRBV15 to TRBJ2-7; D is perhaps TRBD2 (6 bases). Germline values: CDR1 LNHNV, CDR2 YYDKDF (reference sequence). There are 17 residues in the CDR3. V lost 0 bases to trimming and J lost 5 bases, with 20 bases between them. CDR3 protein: CATSRDGGGGLLNEQYF. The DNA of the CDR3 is TGTGCCACCAGCAGAGATGGGGGTGGGGGACTCTTGAACGAGCAGTACTTC. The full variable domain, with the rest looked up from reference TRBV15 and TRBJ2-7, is DAMVIQNPRYQVTQFGKPVTLSCSQTLNHNVMYWYQQKSSQAPKLLFHYYDKDFNNEADTPDNFQSRRPNTSFCFLDIRSPGLGDTAMYLCATSRDGGGGLLNEQYFGPGTRLTVT.

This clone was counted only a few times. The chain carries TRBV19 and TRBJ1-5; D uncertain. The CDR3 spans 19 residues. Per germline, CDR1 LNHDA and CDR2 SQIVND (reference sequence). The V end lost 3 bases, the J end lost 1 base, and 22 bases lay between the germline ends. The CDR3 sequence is CASSILGLLASLSNQPQHF. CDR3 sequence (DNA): TGTGCCAGTAGTATTTTAGGACTGCTAGCGAGCTTAAGCAATCAGCCCCAGCATTTT.

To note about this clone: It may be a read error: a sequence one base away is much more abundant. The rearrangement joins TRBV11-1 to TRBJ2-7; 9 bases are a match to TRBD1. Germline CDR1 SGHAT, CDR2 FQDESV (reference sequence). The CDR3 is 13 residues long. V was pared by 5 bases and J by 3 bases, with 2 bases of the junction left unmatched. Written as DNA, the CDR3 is TGTGCCAGCAGCCGGGACAGGGTCTACGAGCAGTACTTC. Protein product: CASSRDRVYEQYF. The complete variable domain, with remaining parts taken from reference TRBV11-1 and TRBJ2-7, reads EAEVAQSPRYKITEKSQAVAFWCDPISGHATLYWYRQILGQGPELLVQFQDESVVDDSQLPKDRFSAERLKGVDSTLKIQPAELGDSAMYLCASSRDRVYEQYFGPGTRLTVT.